The 2 T cell receptor beta chains below all came from one sample that was sequenced in a study of vaccination and CD4 T cells after COVID-19. TCRdb recomputed calls from the PCR reads with MiXCR, one row per CDR3 protein. The sample holds some 21,000 distinct CDR3 sequences, 50% to 60% seen once. The sequencing here drew on CD4+ T cells from blood, taken before SARS-CoV-2 vaccination. The receptors here all came from a human donor who had recovered from COVID-19.

The chain is built from TRBV6-5 and TRBJ1-6, with 7 positions matching TRBD1. Trimming took 4 bases from V and 6 from J; bases not matched to a gene: 6. This CDR3 contains 15 residues. Germline V lookup: CDR1 MNHEY, CDR2 SVGAGI. CDR3 in DNA: TGTGCCAGCAGTTCTGTACAGGGGAGTAATTCACCCCTCCACTTT. It codes for CASSSVQGSNSPLHF.

The genes are TRBV10-1 and TRBJ2-2; TRBD2 matches 14 bases. The CDR3 length is 16 residues. The germline V gene has CDR1 WNHNN and CDR2 SYGVQD (reference sequence). J was trimmed by 3 bases and V by 7 bases; bases with no gene match: 4. DNA for the CDR3: TGCGCCAGCACTACGGGACTAGCGGGGGACACCGGGGAGCTGTTTTTT. This translates into CASTTGLAGDTGELFF.